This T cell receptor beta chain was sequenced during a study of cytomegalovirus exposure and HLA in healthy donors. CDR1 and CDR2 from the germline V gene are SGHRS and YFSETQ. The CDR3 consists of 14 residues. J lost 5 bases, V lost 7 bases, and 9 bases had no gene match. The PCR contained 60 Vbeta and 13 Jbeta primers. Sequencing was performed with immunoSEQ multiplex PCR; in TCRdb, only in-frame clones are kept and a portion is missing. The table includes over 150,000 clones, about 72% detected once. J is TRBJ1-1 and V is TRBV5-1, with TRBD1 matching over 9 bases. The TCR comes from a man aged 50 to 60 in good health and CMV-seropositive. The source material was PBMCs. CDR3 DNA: TGCGCCAGCTCCTCGGGGGGGACAGGGACTGAAGCTTTCTTT. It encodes CASSSGGTGTEAFF. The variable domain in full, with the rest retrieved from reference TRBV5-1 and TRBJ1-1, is KAGVTQTPRYLIKTRGQQVTLSCSPISGHRSVSWYQQTPGQGLQFLFEYFSETQRNKGNFPGRFSGRQFSNSRSEMNVSTLELGDSALYLCASSSGGTGTEAFFGQGTRLTVV.